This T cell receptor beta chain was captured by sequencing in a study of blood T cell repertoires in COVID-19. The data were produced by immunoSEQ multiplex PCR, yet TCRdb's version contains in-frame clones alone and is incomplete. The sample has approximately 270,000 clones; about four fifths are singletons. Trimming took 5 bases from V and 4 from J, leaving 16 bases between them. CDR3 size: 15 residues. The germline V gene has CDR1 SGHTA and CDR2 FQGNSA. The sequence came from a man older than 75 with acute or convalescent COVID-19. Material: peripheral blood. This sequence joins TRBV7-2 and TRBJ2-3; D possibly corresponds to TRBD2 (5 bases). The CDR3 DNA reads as TGTGCCAGCAGCCCCCCTGGGAGAAGGGCAGATACGCAGTATTTT. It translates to CASSPPGRRADTQYF.